One and the same sample provided the 9 T cell receptor beta chains below, sequenced in a study of vaccination effects on CD4 cells after COVID-19. No antigens are known for them. Sequenced by immunoSEQ multiplex PCR; TCRdb stores in-frame clones only, minus some. The table records about 73,000 clones, approximately 75% of them present only once. CD4+ T cells specific for antigen were expanded with viral peptide pools by the ViraFEST assay before sequencing. Having been cultured for less than 13 days, the cells underwent CD4+ T cell isolation. Prior SARS-CoV-2 infection was absent in the vaccine recipients, as shown by negative nucleocapsid antibodies. Here the sequenced sample was CD4+ T cells from PBMCs cultured with HCoV-NL63 spike peptides, taken before COVID-19 vaccination. These receptors were obtained from a human donor who received a COVID-19 vaccine.

V and J are TRBV24-1 and TRBJ2-5, with 10 bases that match TRBD1. V gave up 4 bases and J gave up 1 base; unmatched junction bases: 5. The CDR3 runs 16 residues. Germline CDR1 is KGHDR and CDR2 is SFDVKD. As DNA, the CDR3 is TGTGCCACCAGTGACCTTGGGACAGGGGCCCAAGAGACCCAGTACTTC. Translation: CATSDLGTGAQETQYF.

J is TRBJ1-5 and V is TRBV6-5; no definite D call. This CDR3 comprises 13 residues. The V gene lost 6 bases and the J gene lost 3 bases, with 9 bases spanning the gap. Per the germline V gene, CDR1 is MNHEY and CDR2 is SVGAGI. The CDR3 loop is CASRSHDNQPQHF. The CDR3 coding sequence is TGTGCCAGCAGGTCCCATGACAATCAGCCCCAGCATTTT.

The V call is TRBV9, the J call TRBJ1-2; 9 nucleotides agree with TRBD1. Germline V gene lookup returns CDR1 SGDLS and CDR2 YYNGEE. The junction had 9 bases not matched to a gene; V was cut back by 4 bases and J by 8 bases. The CDR3 is made up of 14 amino acids. CDR3 in amino acids: CASSTTGGFWGYTF. In DNA, the CDR3 is TGTGCCAGCAGCACCACAGGGGGCTTTTGGGGCTACACCTTC.

This clone was seen a single time. The chain has TRBV5-1 and TRBJ2-5; weak D call: TRBD1 (6 bases). This CDR3 is built from 14 residues. Trimming pared 2 bases from V and 4 bases from J, leaving 12 bases between. Germline-derived CDR1 and CDR2 are SGHRS and YFSETQ. The CDR3 DNA sequence: TGCGCCAGCAGCTTCACGGGGACACTAGAGACCCAGTACTTC. It codes for CASSFTGTLETQYF.

The chain joins TRBV5-6 to TRBJ1-5; 9 nucleotides line up with TRBD1. The ends lost 2 bases at V and 2 bases at J; junction bases unmatched: 2. CDR1 SGHDT and CDR2 YYEEEE come from the germline V gene. The CDR3 covers 15 residues. The CDR3 spells CASSFRTGGNQPQHF. CDR3 bases: TGTGCCAGCAGCTTCAGGACAGGGGGCAATCAGCCCCAGCATTTT. Supplemented by reference TRBV5-6 and TRBJ1-5, the full variable domain reads DAGVTQSPTHLIKTRGQQVTLRCSPKSGHDTVSWYQQALGQGPQFIFQYYEEEERQRGNFPDRFSGHQFPNYSSELNVNALLLGDSALYLCASSFRTGGNQPQHFGDGTRLSIL.

This clone was detected a few times. The CDR3, as DNA: TGTGCCACCAGTGATTCAAGGACAGGGGAAGTCTATGGCTACACCTTC. Its protein product is CATSDSRTGEVYGYTF. The chain combines TRBV24-1 with TRBJ1-2; the match to TRBD1 covers 9 bases. Per the germline V gene, CDR1 is KGHDR and CDR2 is SFDVKD. The CDR3 runs 16 residues. V gave up 2 bases and J gave up 4 bases; unmatched junction bases: 7.

CDR3 DNA: TGTGCCAGCAGTTCCCGGCAGGGCGCGCTCGAGCAGTACGTC. This translates into CASSSRQGALEQYV. The rearrangement uses TRBV6-5 and TRBJ2-7; D perhaps matches TRBD1 (5 bases). Germline assignment: CDR1 MNHEY and CDR2 SVGAGI. The CDR3 loop spans 14 amino acids. V shed 4 bases and J shed 6 bases, with 16 bases lying between them.

The chain joins TRBV6-5 to TRBJ1-2, with D possibly being TRBD1 (5 bases). CDR1 and CDR2 from the germline V gene are MNHEY and SVGAGI. The CDR3 runs 15 residues. The germline V and J ends were trimmed by 6 bases and 4 bases, with 18 bases remaining between them. CDR3 bases: TGTGCCAGCAGCCCGGAGTCCTTTGGGGCCTATGGCTACACCTTC. This encodes CASSPESFGAYGYTF.

This clone has only a few counts. The rearrangement uses TRBV18 and TRBJ1-2; 7 nucleotides match TRBD1. CDR1 and CDR2 (germline): KGHSH, LQKENI. V lost 6 bases and J lost 4; bases outside the gene matches: 5. This CDR3 has 13 residues. The CDR3 bases are TGTGCCAGCTCTATCCAGGGGGGCTATGGCTACACCTTC. Amino acids: CASSIQGGYGYTF.